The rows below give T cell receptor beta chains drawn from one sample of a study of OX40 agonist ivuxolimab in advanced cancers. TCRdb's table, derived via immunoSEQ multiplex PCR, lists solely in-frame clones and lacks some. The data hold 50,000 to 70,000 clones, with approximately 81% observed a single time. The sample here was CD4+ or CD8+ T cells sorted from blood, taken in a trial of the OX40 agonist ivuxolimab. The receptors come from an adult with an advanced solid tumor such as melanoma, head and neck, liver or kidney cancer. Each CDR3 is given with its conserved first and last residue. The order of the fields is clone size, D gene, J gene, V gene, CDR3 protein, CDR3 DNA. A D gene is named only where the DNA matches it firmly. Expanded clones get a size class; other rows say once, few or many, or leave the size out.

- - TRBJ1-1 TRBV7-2 CASTQGAGNTEAFF TGTGCCAGCACTCAGGGCGCGGGAAACACTGAAGCTTTCTTT
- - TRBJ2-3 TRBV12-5 CASGLDSDTQYF TGTGCTAGTGGTTTGGACAGTGATACGCAGTATTTT
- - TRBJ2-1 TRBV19 CASSNRMDEQFF TGTGCCAGTAGTAACCGTATGGATGAGCAGTTCTTC
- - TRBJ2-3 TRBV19 CASNAGTDTQYF TGTGCCAGTAATGCGGGCACAGATACGCAGTATTTT
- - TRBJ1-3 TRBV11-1 CASSRDSGNTIYF TGTGCCAGCAGCCGAGACTCTGGAAACACCATATATTTT
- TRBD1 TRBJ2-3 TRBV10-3 CAIKPGQITDTQYF TGTGCCATCAAGCCGGGACAGATCACAGATACGCAGTATTTT
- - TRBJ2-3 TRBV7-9 CASSRGGAWRTQYF TGTGCCAGCAGCCGCGGTGGGGCCTGGAGGACGCAGTATTTT
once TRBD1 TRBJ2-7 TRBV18 CASSLGTGPYEQYF TGTGCCAGTTCACTTGGGACAGGGCCATACGAGCAGTACTTC
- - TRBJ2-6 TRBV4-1 CASSQGQVFSGANVLTF TGCGCCAGCAGCCAAGGACAGGTGTTCTCTGGGGCCAACGTCCTGACTTTC
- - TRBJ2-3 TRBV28 CASSPQDYLPDTQYF TGTGCCAGCAGCCCACAGGACTATCTCCCAGATACGCAGTATTTT
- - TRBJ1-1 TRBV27 CASSSLGYEVNTEAFF TGTGCCAGCAGTTCCCTAGGTTATGAGGTGAACACTGAAGCTTTCTTT
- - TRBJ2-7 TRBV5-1 CASSGRGKQYF TGCGCCAGCAGCGGCCGGGGGAAGCAGTACTTC
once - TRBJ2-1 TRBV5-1 CASSLLRASYNEQFF TGCGCCAGCAGCTTACTCAGGGCCTCCTACAATGAGCAGTTCTTC
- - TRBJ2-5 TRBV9 CASSWGEGAGETQYF TGTGCCAGCAGCTGGGGGGAGGGGGCCGGAGAGACCCAGTACTTC
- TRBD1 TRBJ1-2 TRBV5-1 CASSELTGGGGYTF TGCGCCAGCAGCGAACTAACAGGGGGTGGTGGCTACACCTTC
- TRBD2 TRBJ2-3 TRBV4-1 CASSHSSGGPQDTQYF TGCGCCAGCAGCCATTCTAGCGGGGGGCCGCAGGATACGCAGTATTTT
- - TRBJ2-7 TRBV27 CASTPGQGSYEQYF TGTGCCAGCACGCCCGGGCAGGGATCCTACGAGCAGTACTTC
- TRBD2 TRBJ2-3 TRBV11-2 CASSLDREGTQYF TGTGCCAGCAGCTTAGATCGGGAGGGTACGCAGTATTTT
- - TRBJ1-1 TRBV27 CASSYQGNTEAFF TGTGCCAGCAGTTACCAGGGGAACACTGAAGCTTTCTTT
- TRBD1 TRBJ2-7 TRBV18 CASSTDRSSYEQYF TGTGCCAGCTCGACGGACAGGAGCTCCTACGAGCAGTACTTC
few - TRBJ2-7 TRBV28 CASSLALLGYEQYF TGTGCCAGCAGTTTAGCACTCCTGGGCTACGAGCAGTACTTC
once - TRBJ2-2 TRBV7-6 CASSARAFGELFF TGTGCCAGCAGCGCTAGGGCTTTCGGGGAGCTGTTTTTT
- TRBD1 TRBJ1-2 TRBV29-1 CSAQGYGYTF TGCAGCGCACAGGGGTATGGCTACACCTTC
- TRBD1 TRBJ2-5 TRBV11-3 CASSLSWGQGDLDETQYF TGTGCCAGCAGCTTGAGCTGGGGCCAGGGGGATCTTGATGAGACCCAGTACTTC
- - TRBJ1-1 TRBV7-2 CASKQGNTEAFF TGTGCCAGCAAACAGGGGAACACTGAAGCTTTCTTT
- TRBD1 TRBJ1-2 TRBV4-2 CASSQGQGTNYGYTF TGTGCCAGCAGCCAAGGACAGGGGACCAACTATGGCTACACCTTC
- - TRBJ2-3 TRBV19 CASSIKDRSTDTQYF TGTGCCAGTAGTATAAAAGACAGGTCCACAGATACGCAGTATTTT
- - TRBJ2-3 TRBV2 CASIVEVGTDTQYF TGTGCCAGCATCGTAGAAGTGGGCACAGATACGCAGTATTTT
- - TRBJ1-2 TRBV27 CASSSGRGYGYTF TGTGCCAGCAGTTCGGGGAGAGGCTATGGCTACACCTTC
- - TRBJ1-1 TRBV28 CASSSNHGGNTEAFF TGTGCCAGCAGTTCCAATCACGGGGGTAACACTGAAGCTTTCTTT
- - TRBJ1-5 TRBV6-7 CASSWGSHPQHF TGTGCCAGCAGTTGGGGGTCGCACCCCCAGCATTTT
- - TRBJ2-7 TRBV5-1 CASSWASLRRGYEQYF TGCGCCAGCAGCTGGGCGAGCCTCCGAAGAGGCTACGAGCAGTACTTC
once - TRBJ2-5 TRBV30 CAWNRVGETQYF TGTGCCTGGAACAGGGTAGGAGAGACCCAGTACTTC
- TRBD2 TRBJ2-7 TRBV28 CAIRSGLDRIEQYF TGTGCCATCCGGTCGGGACTAGATCGCATCGAGCAGTACTTC
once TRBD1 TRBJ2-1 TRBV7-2 CASSRDRGSYNEQFF TGTGCCAGCAGCCGGGACAGGGGCTCCTACAATGAGCAGTTCTTC
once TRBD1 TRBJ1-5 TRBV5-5 CASSLGQGGQPQHF TGTGCCAGCAGCTTGGGACAGGGCGGGCAGCCCCAGCATTTT
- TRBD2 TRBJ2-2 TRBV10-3 CAIGPSGGPGELFF TGTGCCATCGGTCCCAGCGGGGGGCCCGGGGAGCTGTTTTTT
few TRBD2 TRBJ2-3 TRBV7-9 CASTPAGLDTQYF TGTGCCAGCACCCCAGCGGGGCTAGATACGCAGTATTTT
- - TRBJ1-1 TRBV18 CASSGVRGTEAFF TGTGCCAGCTCGGGGGTGAGGGGCACTGAAGCTTTCTTT
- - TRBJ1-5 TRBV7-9 CASSQDGDTNQPQHF TGTGCCAGCAGCCAAGACGGGGACACCAATCAGCCCCAGCATTTT
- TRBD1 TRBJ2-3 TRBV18 CASSPDRANTDTQYF TGTGCCAGCTCACCCGACAGGGCCAACACAGATACGCAGTATTTT
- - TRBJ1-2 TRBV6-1 CASSGGGEWYGYTF TGTGCCAGCAGTGGAGGAGGGGAATGGTATGGCTACACCTTC
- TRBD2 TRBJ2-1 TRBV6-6 CASMKVSGYSYNEQFF TGTGCCAGCATGAAAGTTAGCGGGTACTCCTACAATGAGCAGTTCTTC
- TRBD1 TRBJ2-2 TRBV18 CASSPGQGSTGELFF TGTGCCAGCTCACCGGGACAGGGCTCCACCGGGGAGCTGTTTTTT
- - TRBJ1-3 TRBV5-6 CASSLYTISGNTIYF TGTGCCAGCAGCCTCTACACAATCTCTGGAAACACCATATATTTT
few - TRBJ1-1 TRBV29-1 CSGSGERTEAFF TGCAGCGGTTCGGGGGAAAGGACTGAAGCTTTCTTT
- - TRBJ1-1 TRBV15 CATSGNMNTEAFF TGTGCCACCAGCGGGAACATGAACACTGAAGCTTTCTTT
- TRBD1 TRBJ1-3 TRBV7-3 CASSSDRALRNTIYF TGTGCCAGCAGTTCGGACAGGGCCCTAAGAAACACCATATATTTT
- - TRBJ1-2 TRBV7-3 CASSLANRGGYTF TGTGCCAGCAGCTTAGCTAACAGAGGGGGCTACACCTTC
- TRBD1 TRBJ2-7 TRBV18 CASSPPTGSTYEQYF TGTGCCAGCTCACCCCCGACAGGGTCGACCTACGAGCAGTACTTC
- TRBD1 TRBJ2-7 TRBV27 CASSSLGQLYEQYF TGTGCCAGCAGTTCCCTGGGACAGCTCTACGAGCAGTACTTC
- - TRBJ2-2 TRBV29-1 CSAQWFGELFF TGCAGCGCCCAATGGTTCGGGGAGCTGTTTTTT
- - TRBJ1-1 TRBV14 CASSQFHTNTEAFF TGTGCCAGCAGCCAATTCCATACTAACACTGAAGCTTTCTTT
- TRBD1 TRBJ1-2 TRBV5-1 CASSGDRGVFGYTF TGCGCCAGCAGCGGGGACAGGGGTGTGTTTGGCTACACCTTC
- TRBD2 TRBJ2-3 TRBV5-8 CASNPNGLAVTDTQYF TGTGCCAGCAACCCTAATGGTCTAGCGGTCACAGATACGCAGTATTTT
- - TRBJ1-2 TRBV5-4 CASSQDTDNYGYTF TGTGCCAGCAGCCAAGACACCGATAACTATGGCTACACCTTC
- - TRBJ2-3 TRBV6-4 CASSDSVTDTQYF TGTGCCAGCAGTGACTCAGTCACAGATACGCAGTATTTT
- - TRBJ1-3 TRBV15 CATSPRHGPGNTIYF TGTGCCACCAGCCCCCGACACGGACCCGGAAACACCATATATTTT
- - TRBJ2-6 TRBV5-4 CASSLRRSGANVLTF TGTGCCAGCAGCTTGCGGAGATCTGGGGCCAACGTCCTGACTTTC
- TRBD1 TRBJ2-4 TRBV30 CAWSGTGLNIQYF TGTGCCTGGAGTGGGACAGGGTTGAACATTCAGTACTTC